One sample yielded the 30 T cell receptor beta chains listed below, sequenced in a study of early stage breast cancer tumors. TCRdb keeps only in-frame clones here, not all; method: immunoSEQ multiplex PCR. The data hold about 31,000 clones, with just under 75% observed a single time. The material sequenced was breast tumor tissue. The origin of the receptors is a person aged 30-39 years with breast cancer.

This rearrangement joins TRBV10-2 to TRBJ2-1; 9 positions agree with TRBD2. This CDR3 has 15 residues. The germline CDR1 and CDR2 sequences are WSHSY and SAAADI. V was pared by 4 bases and J by 6 bases, with 7 bases of the junction left unmatched. CDR3 sequence (DNA): TGCGCCAGCAGTGTTGTAGCGGGAGTTCTCAATGAGCAGTTCTTC. It is translated as CASSVVAGVLNEQFF.

This clone was counted between two and nine times. The chain employs TRBV10-1 and TRBJ2-5; weak D call: TRBD1 (6 bases). Germline CDR1 is WNHNN and CDR2 is SYGVQD (reference sequence). Trimming stripped 3 bases from V and 2 bases from J, with 7 bases between. This CDR3 comprises 13 residues. CDR3 coding DNA: TGCGCCAGCAGTGACAGGGGACAAGAGACCCAGTACTTC. Encoded protein: CASSDRGQETQYF.

V gene TRBV12-5 combines with J gene TRBJ1-5; the match to TRBD1 covers 7 bases. This CDR3 is built from 15 residues. With 5 bases clipped from V and 4 bases from J, the junction kept 8 bases outside the gene matches. Germline CDR1 and CDR2: LGHNT and FRNRAP. CDR3 residues: CASGRLQGLNQPQHF. DNA for the CDR3: TGTGCTAGTGGTCGACTACAGGGGCTAAATCAGCCCCAGCATTTT.

In this sample, this clone turned up a few times. This chain uses TRBV6-5 with TRBJ2-7; TRBD2 matches 10 bases. V dropped 6 bases and J dropped 9; count of bases not matched to a gene: 11. The CDR3 length is 14 residues. Looked up from germline, CDR1 is MNHEY and CDR2 is SVGAGI. CDR3 residues: CASRTGTSAVGQYF. CDR3 coding DNA: TGTGCCAGCAGGACCGGGACTAGCGCGGTGGGGCAGTACTTC.

This clone was detected only once. The CDR3, as DNA: TGCGCCAGCAGCCAAGAGACAGGGGGCACTGAGCAGTTCTTC. The encoded protein is CASSQETGGTEQFF. The genes are TRBV4-1 and TRBJ2-1; 10 positions match TRBD1. V trimming: 0 bases; J trimming: 9 bases; junction bases outside the gene matches: 2. The V gene's germline CDR1 is MGHRA and CDR2 YSYEKL. The CDR3 covers 14 residues.

CDR3 sequence: CASSITGETYEQYF. The CDR3 DNA reads TGTGCCAGTAGTATTACAGGGGAGACCTACGAGCAGTACTTC. The chain combines TRBV19 with TRBJ2-7, with 7 bases lining up with TRBD1. CDR1 and CDR2 (germline): LNHDA, SQIVND (reference sequence). Trimming took 3 bases from V and 2 from J; bases not matched to a gene: 4. The CDR3 length is 14 residues. Drawing the rest from reference TRBV19 and TRBJ2-7, the complete variable domain is DGGITQSPKYLFRKEGQNVTLSCEQNLNHDAMYWYRQDPGQGLRLIYYSQIVNDFQKGDIAEGYSVSREKKESFPLTVTSAQKNPTAFYLCASSITGETYEQYFGPGTRLTVT.

This clone is a singleton in its sample. J is TRBJ1-2 and V is TRBV18; 9 positions agree with TRBD1. Germline-derived CDR1 and CDR2 are KGHSH and LQKENI. The CDR3 is made up of 14 amino acids. V trimming: 2 bases; J trimming: 7 bases; junction bases outside the gene matches: 5. Here the CDR3 DNA reads TGTGCCAGCTCACCAATACAGGGGGCCTCTGGCTACACCTTC. The encoded protein is CASSPIQGASGYTF.

The V gene is TRBV4-1, the J gene TRBJ2-7; D uncertain. From germline, CDR1 is MGHRA and CDR2 YSYEKL. Trimming cost V 1 base and J 1 base, with 5 bases left between them. The CDR3 has 13 residues. CDR3 sequence: CASSQGMSYEQYF. CDR3 DNA sequence: TGCGCCAGCAGCCAAGGTATGTCCTACGAGCAGTACTTC.

The table lists this clone with a few counts. The J gene is TRBJ1-2, the V gene TRBV5-1; TRBD1 matches 8 bases. This CDR3 region has 14 residues. The ends lost 7 bases at V and 1 base at J; junction bases unmatched: 6. Germline V gives CDR1 SGHRS, CDR2 YFSETQ. The CDR3, as DNA: TGCGCCAGCGCAGGGGGCCCGAATAACTATGGCTACACCTTC. Amino acid sequence: CASAGGPNNYGYTF.

This chain connects TRBV7-9 to TRBJ2-7; D ambiguous. Germline CDR1 reads SEHNR; CDR2 reads FQNEAQ (reference sequence). The CDR3 is 13 residues long. V lost 1 base, J lost 2 bases, and 6 bases lay in between. The CDR3 protein is CASSLEATYEQYF. The CDR3 DNA follows: TGTGCCAGCAGCTTAGAGGCGACCTACGAGCAGTACTTC.

The rearrangement links TRBV7-2 to TRBJ2-5, with D unresolved. Germline lookup yields CDR1 SGHTA and CDR2 FQGNSA. The CDR3 consists of 12 residues. V was pared by 1 base and J by 5 bases, with 5 bases between. CDR3 DNA sequence: TGTGCCAGCAGCTTAGATAGGGAGACCCAGTACTTC. Its translation is CASSLDRETQYF.

The chain uses TRBV27 and TRBJ2-1, with D perhaps matching TRBD1 or TRBD2 (5 bases each). Germline CDR1 reads MNHEY; CDR2 reads SMNVEV (reference sequence). Trimming removed 8 bases at V and 14 bases at J, with 13 bases between. The CDR3 is 10 residues long. The CDR3 region has the DNA TGTGCCAGCCCGGCGATGGGGGAGTTCTTC. It is translated as CASPAMGEFF.

The chain employs TRBV11-3 and TRBJ2-1; D remains ambiguous. Germline assignment: CDR1 SGHNT and CDR2 YENEEA. Deletions cut 4 bases from V and 10 bases from J, with 14 bases between. This CDR3 has 13 amino acids. CDR3 nucleotides: TGTGCCAGCAGCTCCGGCCCGGGCTGGGAGCAGTTCTTC. This translates into CASSSGPGWEQFF.

The chain recombines TRBV29-1 with TRBJ2-5; D tentatively fits TRBD1 or TRBD2 (6 bases each). Looked up from germline, CDR1 is SQVTM and CDR2 is ANQGSEA. The germline V and J ends were trimmed by 2 bases and 5 bases, with 9 bases remaining between them. CDR3 length: 12 residues. CDR3 residues: CSVEQGRETQYF. DNA for the CDR3: TGCAGCGTTGAACAGGGGAGGGAGACCCAGTACTTC.

The V call is TRBV11-2, the J call TRBJ2-3, with a possible D match to TRBD2 (6 bases). V lost 0 bases, J lost 5 bases, and 12 bases lay in between. The CDR3 totals 15 residues. In germline, CDR1 is SGHAT, CDR2 FQNNGV. The CDR3 loop is CASSLDRSGVDTQYF. In nucleotides, the CDR3 is TGTGCCAGCAGCTTAGATCGTAGCGGTGTAGATACGCAGTATTTT.

The chain uses TRBV30 and TRBJ2-1; TRBD2 matches 7 bases. The junction had 14 bases not matched to a gene; V was cut back by 7 bases and J by 11 bases. CDR1 GTSNPN and CDR2 SVGIG come from the germline V gene (reference sequence). The CDR3 has 13 amino acids. CDR3 in DNA: TGTGCCTCCTCTGGCGGGAGCGGCGTAAAGCAGTTCTTC. Translation gives CASSGGSGVKQFF.

The chain uses TRBV18 and TRBJ1-1; D possibly corresponds to TRBD1 (5 bases). The CDR3 runs to 14 residues. Trimming stripped 4 bases from V and 4 bases from J, with 13 bases between. Germline V gene sequence: CDR1 KGHSH, CDR2 LQKENI. CDR3 loop: CASSHAGIGTEAFF. CDR3 coding DNA: TGTGCCAGCTCACACGCAGGGATTGGCACTGAAGCTTTCTTT.

This clone has a single count. The chain employs TRBV25-1 and TRBJ1-5; TRBD1 matches at 7 bases. Trimming removed 1 base from V and 2 bases from J; junction bases left unmatched: 11. Germline V gives CDR1 MGHDK, CDR2 SYGVNS. The CDR3 consists of 18 residues. CDR3 bases: TGTGCCAGCAGTGAATCGGGCAGGGGGAATGGCGGCAATCAGCCCCAGCATTTT. Its translation is CASSESGRGNGGNQPQHF.

This sequence joins TRBV5-4 and TRBJ2-1, with 10 bases aligning to TRBD2. The trim removed 2 bases at V and 4 bases at J, leaving 6 bases unmatched. Germline CDR1 and CDR2: SGHNT and YYREEE (reference sequence). The CDR3 length is 16 residues. Here the CDR3 DNA reads TGTGCCAGCAGCTTTGGTCTAGCGGGAGAGTACAATGAGCAGTTCTTC. Protein sequence: CASSFGLAGEYNEQFF.

Comments on this clone: This sample includes further DNA sequences coding for the same CDR3. The CDR3 loop is CASSLHTDTQYF. The DNA of the CDR3 is TGTGCCAGCAGCTTACACACAGATACGCAGTATTTT. This chain links TRBV11-3 with TRBJ2-3, with no clear D. Per the germline V gene, CDR1 is SGHNT and CDR2 is YENEEA. The V end lost 2 bases, the J end lost 2 bases, and 2 bases lay between the germline ends. There are 12 residues in the CDR3.

The chain is built from TRBV5-1 and TRBJ1-1; 8 nucleotides line up with TRBD1. CDR1 SGHRS and CDR2 YFSETQ come from the germline V gene. This CDR3 contains 14 residues. Trimming at V came to 3 bases and at J to 0 bases, leaving 1 base not matched to a gene. The CDR3 DNA sequence: TGCGCCAGCAGCTGGACAGGGATGAACACTGAAGCTTTCTTT. Amino acids: CASSWTGMNTEAFF.

This clone appeared once. The chain uses TRBV5-5 and TRBJ1-1; 7 bases map to TRBD1. The V gene end was trimmed by 3 bases and the J gene end by 1 base; junction bases not matched to a gene: 3. Germline V gene sequence: CDR1 SGHKS, CDR2 YYEKEE (reference sequence). This CDR3 is built from 14 residues. The CDR3 DNA follows: TGTGCCAGCAGCTCCAGGGGGGGGAACACTGAAGCTTTCTTT. Translation gives CASSSRGGNTEAFF.

The chain has TRBV18 and TRBJ2-2, with 7 positions matching TRBD1. The CDR3 extends over 16 amino acids. CDR1 KGHSH and CDR2 LQKENI come from the germline V gene. Trimming removed 2 bases from V and 6 bases from J; junction bases left unmatched: 9. CDR3 amino acids: CASSPFSGQYAGELFF. The CDR3 DNA follows: TGTGCCAGCTCACCATTCTCGGGACAGTATGCCGGGGAGCTGTTTTTT.

The gene calls are TRBV4-1 and TRBJ1-2, with 12 bases aligning to TRBD1. This CDR3 is 16 amino acids long. The V and J ends lost 3 bases and 7 bases, in that order; junction bases with no gene match: 9. Germline CDR1 is MGHRA and CDR2 is YSYEKL. The DNA of the CDR3 is TGCGCCAGCAGCCAGCCATCCGGGACAGGGGGCGTTGGCTACACCTTC. Translation gives CASSQPSGTGGVGYTF.

This clone was recorded once. The V gene is TRBV7-6, the J gene TRBJ2-2; 11 nucleotides match TRBD2. The ends lost 5 bases at V and 2 bases at J; junction bases unmatched: 4. Per the germline V gene, CDR1 is SGHVS and CDR2 is FNYEAQ. The CDR3 runs 16 residues. The CDR3 sequence: CASSLRLAGNTGELFF. CDR3 nucleotide sequence: TGTGCCAGCAGCCTACGACTAGCGGGAAACACCGGGGAGCTGTTTTTT. Filled out from reference TRBV7-6 and TRBJ2-2, the complete variable domain reads GAGVSQSPRYKVTKRGQDVALRCDPISGHVSLYWYRQALGQGPEFLTYFNYEAQQDKSGLPNDRFSAERPEGSISTLTIQRTEQRDSAMYRCASSLRLAGNTGELFFGEGSRLTVL.

The V and J genes are TRBV7-3 and TRBJ1-2, with D uncertain. V shed 7 bases and J shed 4 bases, with 19 bases lying between them. Looked up from germline, CDR1 is SGHTA and CDR2 is FQGTGA. This CDR3 region has 15 residues. CDR3 sequence (DNA): TGTGCCAGCAAGAAGATGGGTGGGAACTCCTATGGCTACACCTTC. Amino acid sequence: CASKKMGGNSYGYTF.

V is TRBV7-9 and J is TRBJ1-2; 7 nucleotides match TRBD1. The length of the CDR3 is 15 residues. The J segment lost 6 bases and the V segment lost 3 bases, leaving 10 bases of the junction unmatched. Per the germline V gene, CDR1 is SEHNR and CDR2 is FQNEAQ (reference sequence). The CDR3 DNA sequence: TGTGCCAGCAGCTTGATGGAAGGGGGCGCCAATGGCTACACCTTC. It is translated as CASSLMEGGANGYTF.

V is TRBV11-2 and J is TRBJ2-5; weak D call: TRBD2 (5 bases). Trimming pared 5 bases from V and 9 bases from J, leaving 10 bases between. Germline assignment: CDR1 SGHAT and CDR2 FQNNGV. The CDR3 has 11 residues. As DNA, the CDR3 is TGTGCCAGCAGCGCTAGCTTCTCCCAGTACTTC. Protein: CASSASFSQYF.

DNA for the CDR3: TGTGCCAGCAGCTTGTGGGGTTTCGGGGGAGGAGGTGAGTTCTTC. This encodes CASSLWGFGGGGEFF. This sequence joins TRBV5-4 and TRBJ2-1, with D possibly being TRBD2 (6 bases). CDR3 length equals 15 residues. Germline values: CDR1 SGHNT, CDR2 YYREEE (reference sequence). Trimming pared 1 base from V and 14 bases from J, leaving 22 bases between.

This chain connects TRBV18 to TRBJ2-3; TRBD2 agrees at 14 bases. Per germline, CDR1 KGHSH and CDR2 LQKENI. This CDR3 comprises 19 residues. Trimming at V came to 1 base and at J to 2 bases, leaving 8 bases not matched to a gene. The CDR3 region has the DNA TGTGCCAGCTCACCACTCACGGGACTAGCGGGAGAAAACACAGATACGCAGTATTTT. This encodes CASSPLTGLAGENTDTQYF. Complete variable domain (other parts from reference TRBV18 and TRBJ2-3): NAGVMQNPRHLVRRRGQEARLRCSPMKGHSHVYWYRQLPEEGLKFMVYLQKENIIDESGMPKERFSAEFPKEGPSILRIQQVVRGDSAAYFCASSPLTGLAGENTDTQYFGPGTRLTVL.